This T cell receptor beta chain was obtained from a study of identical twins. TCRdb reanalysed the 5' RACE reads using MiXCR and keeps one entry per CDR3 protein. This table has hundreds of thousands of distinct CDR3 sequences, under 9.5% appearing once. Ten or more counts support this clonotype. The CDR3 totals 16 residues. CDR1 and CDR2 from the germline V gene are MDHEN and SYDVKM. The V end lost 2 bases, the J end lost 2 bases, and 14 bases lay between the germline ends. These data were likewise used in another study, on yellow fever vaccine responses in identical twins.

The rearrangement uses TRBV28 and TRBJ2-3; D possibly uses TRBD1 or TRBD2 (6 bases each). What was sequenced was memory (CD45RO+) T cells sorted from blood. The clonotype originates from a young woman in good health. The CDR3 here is CASSLARDTNTDTQYF. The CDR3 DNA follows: TGTGCCAGCAGTTTAGCGCGGGACACAAACACAGATACGCAGTATTTT.